The 6 T cell receptor beta chains in this list originate from one sample, sequenced in a study of neurological immune-mediated disorders. TCRdb passed the 5' RACE reads through MiXCR, listing each CDR3 protein once. The data show 40,000 to 50,000 distinct CDR3 sequences, about 2% seen once. Sample: PBMCs. Receptors were obtained from a middle-aged woman with multiple sclerosis.

This clonotype was recorded only once. The missing conserved phenylalanine or tryptophan at the end of this CDR3 makes a read error likely. V and J are TRBV20-1 and TRBJ2-3; 7 positions agree with TRBD2. CDR1 DFQATT and CDR2 SNEGSKA come from the germline V gene (reference sequence). Losses at the gene ends were 3 bases for V and 2 bases for J; bases not matched to a gene: 2. The CDR3 totals 13 residues. CDR3 loop: CSASGGDTDTQYC. The CDR3 DNA sequence: TGCAGTGCTAGTGGGGGGGACACAGATACGCAGTATTGT.

This clonotype has ten or more counts. The V gene is TRBV5-1, the J gene TRBJ2-1; possibly TRBD2 for D (5 bases). This CDR3 region has 13 residues. Looked up from germline, CDR1 is SGHRS and CDR2 is YFSETQ. Trimming took 3 bases from V and 5 from J, leaving 9 bases between them. Here the CDR3 DNA reads TGCGCCAGCAGCTATCGAGGGAACAATGAGCAGTTCTTC. Translated: CASSYRGNNEQFF.

This clonotype was seen repeatedly, ten times or more. The DNA of the CDR3 is TGCGCCAGCAGCTTGAGGACAGACACCTACGAGCAGTACTTC. Protein product: CASSLRTDTYEQYF. The chain recombines TRBV5-1 with TRBJ2-7, with D perhaps matching TRBD1 (6 bases). Germline V gene sequence: CDR1 SGHRS, CDR2 YFSETQ. This CDR3 contains 14 residues. Trimming pared 1 base from V and 2 bases from J, leaving 10 bases between.

Ten or more counts support this clonotype. The chain combines TRBV5-1 with TRBJ2-3, with 10 bases lining up with TRBD2. Looked up from germline, CDR1 is SGHRS and CDR2 is YFSETQ. The junction had 8 bases not matched to a gene; V was cut back by 0 bases and J by 7 bases. CDR3 length equals 16 residues. In DNA form, the CDR3 reads TGCGCCAGCAGCTTGGGATTCAGCGGGGGGGCTAATACGCAGTATTTT. Protein sequence: CASSLGFSGGANTQYF.

To note about this clonotype: One end of the junction does not line up with germline, which may come from a read error. V usage is TRBV7-2 and J usage is TRBJ2-3; either TRBD1 or TRBD2 may fit D (5 bases each). The germline gives CDR1 SGHTA, CDR2 FQGNSA. CDR3 length: 14 residues. DNA for the CDR3: TGTGCCAGCAGCTTACGGGGCCATACAGTTACGCAGTATTTT. It encodes CASSLRGHTVTQYF.

In this sample, this clonotype turned up many times. The chain joins TRBV5-1 to TRBJ1-4; unclear D gene. This CDR3 comprises 13 residues. V was pared by 2 bases and J by 3 bases, with 5 bases between. Germline CDR1 reads SGHRS; CDR2 reads YFSETQ. The CDR3 DNA reads TGCGCCAGCAGCTTCGAGCCTAATGAAAAACTGTTTTTT. Its translation: CASSFEPNEKLFF.